Below are 24 T cell receptor beta chains sequenced from a single sample in a study of blood T cell repertoires in COVID-19. The protocol was immunoSEQ multiplex PCR, while the TCRdb copy is restricted to in-frame clones and leaves out a portion. Of roughly 280,000 clones detected, around nine tenths appear once; the ten largest clones hold 2.2%. The specimen sequenced was peripheral blood. The receptor source for this set is a man aged 45-60 years with acute or convalescent COVID-19.

The chain joins TRBV6-5 to TRBJ2-7; 8 bases agree with TRBD2. The CDR3 extends over 13 amino acids. Germline V gene lookup returns CDR1 MNHEY and CDR2 SVGAGI. V lost 5 bases and J lost 5; bases outside the gene matches: 5. The CDR3 sequence: CASSRTSPNEQYF. The CDR3 DNA reads as TGTGCCAGCAGTCGGACTAGCCCCAACGAGCAGTACTTC.

This chain uses TRBV25-1 with TRBJ2-7; TRBD2 matches 8 bases. Germline assignment: CDR1 MGHDK and CDR2 SYGVNS. The CDR3 contains 14 residues. The junction had 7 bases not matched to a gene; V was cut back by 6 bases and J by 3 bases. The CDR3 region is CASSVREGGYEQYF. The CDR3, as DNA: TGTGCCAGCAGCGTCCGGGAGGGAGGCTACGAGCAGTACTTC.

A word on this clone: Germline and junction disagree at one end, which may indicate a read error. The chain is built from TRBV30 and TRBJ1-3, with D maybe TRBD1 (5 bases). Germline V CDR1 and CDR2: GTSNPN, SVGIG (reference sequence). The CDR3 runs to 14 residues. This CDR3 reads CAWSVWGGGDTIYF. CDR3 DNA: TGTGCCTGGAGTGTATGGGGGGGTGGAGACACCATATATTTT.

V is TRBV6-4 and J is TRBJ2-1, with D possibly being TRBD2 (8 bases). Looked up from germline, CDR1 is MRHNA and CDR2 is SNTAGT. The CDR3 loop spans 16 amino acids. V dropped 3 bases and J dropped 4 bases, with 16 bases sitting between them. The CDR3 bases are TGTGCCAGCAGTGAAGGGGGCCAGCGGGGGTACAATGAGCAGTTCTTC. Amino acids: CASSEGGQRGYNEQFF.

This rearrangement joins TRBV7-9 to TRBJ2-7; D is perhaps TRBD2 (6 bases). This CDR3 spans 14 amino acids. The germline V and J ends were trimmed by 1 base and 3 bases, with 10 bases remaining between them. In germline, CDR1 is SEHNR, CDR2 FQNEAQ (reference sequence). The CDR3 sequence: CASSLGGDVYEQYF. The CDR3 DNA sequence: TGTGCCAGCAGCTTAGGGGGGGACGTCTACGAGCAGTACTTC.

The rearrangement links TRBV3-1 (or the pseudogene TRBV3-2) to TRBJ1-1; 8 nucleotides line up with TRBD1. The CDR3 is made up of 15 amino acids. J gave up 3 bases and V 7 bases, and 10 bases lay outside the gene matches. CDR1 is LGHDT, CDR2 YNNKEL, per germline (reference sequence). The CDR3 DNA is TGTGCCAGCACCGACCTACAGGGGGGTGACACTGAAGCTTTCTTT. Its translation: CASTDLQGGDTEAFF.

The rearrangement links TRBV7-9 to TRBJ1-1, with TRBD1 matching 11 bases. CDR1 is SEHNR and CDR2 is FQNEAQ in the germline V gene (reference sequence). V lost 6 bases and J lost 0; bases outside the gene matches: 12. The CDR3 sequence is 18 residues long. The CDR3 DNA follows: TGTGCCAGCAGGAATTACGGGACAGGGGGAGGTGTGAACACTGAAGCTTTCTTT. This gives the protein CASRNYGTGGGVNTEAFF.

The chain joins TRBV5-1 to TRBJ1-2; TRBD1 matches 9 bases. The CDR3 consists of 14 residues. Germline CDR1 SGHRS, CDR2 YFSETQ. Germline trimming cut 4 bases from V and 7 bases from J; bases unmatched to any gene: 8. The CDR3 DNA is TGCGCCAGCAGCCCTATGGACAGGGGCGGTGGCTACACCTTC. This encodes CASSPMDRGGGYTF.

The V gene is TRBV7-2, the J gene TRBJ1-2; weak D call: TRBD1 (6 bases). The V gene's germline CDR1 is SGHTA and CDR2 FQGNSA. V was shortened by 5 bases and J by 0 bases, with 13 bases between the two germline ends. The CDR3 loop spans 15 amino acids. The CDR3 coding sequence is TGTGCCAGCAGCATGGACAGCTTGCCTAACTATGGCTACACCTTC. Protein product: CASSMDSLPNYGYTF.

V and J are TRBV5-6 and TRBJ1-2; D ambiguous. Germline V CDR1 and CDR2: SGHDT, YYEEEE. V lost 1 base, J lost 13 bases, and 14 bases lay in between. The CDR3 sequence is 12 residues long. The CDR3 sequence is CASSLSAEEVTF. CDR3 coding DNA: TGTGCCAGCAGCTTGAGTGCGGAGGAGGTCACCTTC.

The chain has TRBV2 and TRBJ2-1, with D perhaps TRBD1 (5 bases). Trimming cost V 8 bases and J 0 bases, with 8 bases left between them. This CDR3 has 13 residues. Per germline, CDR1 SNHLY and CDR2 FYNNEI. The CDR3 here is CASGASSYNEQFF. The CDR3 bases are TGTGCCAGCGGGGCGAGCTCCTACAATGAGCAGTTCTTC.

This chain uses TRBV2 with TRBJ1-2; D ambiguous. V dropped 7 bases and J dropped 2 bases, with 14 bases sitting between them. CDR3 length: 14 amino acids. Germline assignment: CDR1 SNHLY and CDR2 FYNNEI. As DNA, the CDR3 is TGTGCCAGCACTCCTCCCCCGGGAAACTATGGCTACACCTTC. This sequence encodes CASTPPPGNYGYTF.

V usage is TRBV3-1 (or the pseudogene TRBV3-2) and J usage is TRBJ1-3; the match to TRBD1 covers 9 bases. CDR1 and CDR2 (germline): LGHDT, YNNKEL (reference sequence). This CDR3 contains 18 residues. J gave up 4 bases and V 1 base, and 11 bases lay outside the gene matches. CDR3: CASSQGYPGQGRGNTIYF. Written as DNA, the CDR3 is TGTGCCAGCAGCCAAGGATACCCGGGACAGGGAAGGGGAAACACCATATATTTT.

The CDR3 protein is CAITADRENEQFF. As DNA, the CDR3 is TGTGCCATCACCGCCGACAGGGAGAATGAGCAGTTCTTC. The genes are TRBV10-3 and TRBJ2-1; 7 nucleotides line up with TRBD1. This CDR3 has 13 amino acids. V gave up 7 bases and J gave up 7 bases; unmatched junction bases: 7. The germline gives CDR1 ENHRY, CDR2 SYGVKD.

The chain employs TRBV29-1 and TRBJ1-1, with 9 positions matching TRBD1. This CDR3 is 14 amino acids long. V lost 6 bases to trimming and J lost 1 base; unmatched junction nucleotides: 6. The germline CDR1 and CDR2 sequences are SQVTM and ANQGSEA. The CDR3 loop reads CSVGQGTGNTEAFF. CDR3 in DNA: TGCAGCGTGGGACAGGGAACTGGGAACACTGAAGCTTTCTTT. The full variable domain, completed using reference TRBV29-1 and TRBJ1-1, is SAVISQKPSRDICQRGTSLTIQCQVDSQVTMMFWYRQQPGQSLTLIATANQGSEATYESGFVIDKFPISRPNLTFSTLTVSNMSPEDSSIYLCSVGQGTGNTEAFFGQGTRLTVV.

V and J are TRBV24-1 and TRBJ2-1; D uncertain. The CDR3 length is 16 residues. V was trimmed by 3 bases and J by 0 bases, leaving 11 bases between them. Germline V gene sequence: CDR1 KGHDR, CDR2 SFDVKD. CDR3 DNA: TGTGCCACCAGTGATCCGACGGGTAGCTCCTACAATGAGCAGTTCTTC. Protein: CATSDPTGSSYNEQFF.

The chain couples TRBV14 to TRBJ2-7; D is possibly TRBD1 (6 bases). This CDR3 is built from 15 residues. V was shortened by 2 bases and J by 3 bases, with 14 bases between the two germline ends. Per the germline V gene, CDR1 is SGHDN and CDR2 is FVKESK. DNA of the CDR3: TGTGCCAGCAGCCAAACGCAGGGGATAATCTACGAGCAGTACTTC. Translated, it gives CASSQTQGIIYEQYF. Complete variable domain (other parts from reference TRBV14 and TRBJ2-7): EAGVTQFPSHSVIEKGQTVTLRCDPISGHDNLYWYRRVMGKEIKFLLHFVKESKQDESGMPNNRFLAERTGGTYSTLKVQPAELEDSGVYFCASSQTQGIIYEQYFGPGTRLTVT.

The J gene is TRBJ1-1, the V gene TRBV9; D is undetermined. The CDR3 spans 13 residues. Germline V CDR1 and CDR2: SGDLS, YYNGEE. The V gene lost 1 base and the J gene lost 7 bases, with 11 bases spanning the gap. The CDR3 DNA is TGTGCCAGCAGCGTAACGGTCGGACTTGAAGCTTTCTTT. Its protein product is CASSVTVGLEAFF.

V gene TRBV5-1 combines with J gene TRBJ2-7; D uncertain. Germline V gene lookup returns CDR1 SGHRS and CDR2 YFSETQ. The V end lost 4 bases, the J end lost 2 bases, and 10 bases lay between the germline ends. CDR3 length equals 13 residues. This CDR3 is CASSPQNTYEQYF. The CDR3 nucleotides are TGCGCCAGCAGCCCCCAGAACACCTACGAGCAGTACTTC.

The chain carries TRBV9 and TRBJ1-1; 8 bases line up with TRBD1. CDR3 length equals 15 residues. Germline lookup yields CDR1 SGDLS and CDR2 YYNGEE. Losses at the gene ends were 6 bases for V and 1 base for J; bases not matched to a gene: 8. For the CDR3, the DNA is TGTGCCAGCACCCCTTCCGACAGGGGGAACACTGAAGCTTTCTTT. Its protein product is CASTPSDRGNTEAFF.

V gene TRBV9 combines with J gene TRBJ1-2, with TRBD1 matching over 11 bases. The CDR3 has 15 residues. V trimming: 2 bases; J trimming: 1 base; junction bases outside the gene matches: 1. Germline V gene sequence: CDR1 SGDLS, CDR2 YYNGEE. The CDR3 region is CASSVGQGVNYGYTF. The CDR3 DNA reads TGTGCCAGCAGCGTGGGACAGGGGGTTAACTATGGCTACACCTTC.

This sequence joins TRBV29-1 and TRBJ2-3, with D maybe TRBD1 (5 bases). V was clipped by 5 bases and J by 0 bases, with 12 bases between them. The CDR3 spans 14 residues. Per the germline V gene, CDR1 is SQVTM and CDR2 is ANQGSEA. CDR3 coding DNA: TGCAGCGTTAGGCAGGGATATAGCACAGATACGCAGTATTTT. It encodes CSVRQGYSTDTQYF.

V usage is TRBV5-4 and J usage is TRBJ2-1, with D perhaps TRBD2 (6 bases). Germline values: CDR1 SGHNT, CDR2 YYREEE (reference sequence). V lost 0 bases and J lost 7, with 11 bases in between. The CDR3 has 14 residues. CDR3 sequence: CASSLAGLGNEQFF. The CDR3 DNA sequence: TGTGCCAGCAGCTTGGCGGGACTGGGGAATGAGCAGTTCTTC.

This clone has more than one count but fewer than ten. The CDR3 DNA reads as TGTGCCAGCAGCCAAGAATGGAGGGAATCTGGCTTCAGCACAGATACGCAGTATTTT. Translating it yields CASSQEWRESGFSTDTQYF. The genes are TRBV3-1 (or the pseudogene TRBV3-2) and TRBJ2-3, with D perhaps TRBD2 (6 bases). The germline V and J ends were trimmed by 0 bases and 0 bases, with 19 bases remaining between them. CDR1 and CDR2 (germline): LGHDT, YNNKEL (reference sequence). CDR3 length: 19 amino acids.